This T cell receptor beta chain was captured by sequencing in a study of graft-versus-host responses after intestinal transplantation. The wider study: The whole recipient group had anti-thymocyte globulin induction followed by tacrolimus and steroids for roughly three years. General study findings and limits: Levels of circulating GvH clones at their peak were associated with early post-transplant HvG declines. The authors found GvH clones in recipient marrow, some appearing first in ileum or blood. The study found high graft-versus-host to host-versus-graft clonal ratios in allografts of patients with graft-donor T cell macrochimerism.

About this clone itself: Antigen specificity is unknown.

The length of the CDR3 is 15 residues. From germline, CDR1 is SGHTA and CDR2 FQGTGA. V was pared by 2 bases and J by 2 bases, with 10 bases between. The protocol was immunoSEQ multiplex PCR, while the TCRdb copy is restricted to in-frame clones and leaves out a portion. The data show 35,000 to 45,000 clones, roughly nine tenths seen once. The sample was PBMCs, taken 524 days after transplant. This chain links TRBV7-3 with TRBJ2-1, with D unresolved. The TCR comes from a human patient who received an intestinal transplant, so some T cells may come from the graft donor. CDR3 sequence reads: CASSLGASTYNEQFF. As DNA, the CDR3 is TGTGCCAGCAGCTTAGGAGCGTCTACCTACAATGAGCAGTTCTTC.